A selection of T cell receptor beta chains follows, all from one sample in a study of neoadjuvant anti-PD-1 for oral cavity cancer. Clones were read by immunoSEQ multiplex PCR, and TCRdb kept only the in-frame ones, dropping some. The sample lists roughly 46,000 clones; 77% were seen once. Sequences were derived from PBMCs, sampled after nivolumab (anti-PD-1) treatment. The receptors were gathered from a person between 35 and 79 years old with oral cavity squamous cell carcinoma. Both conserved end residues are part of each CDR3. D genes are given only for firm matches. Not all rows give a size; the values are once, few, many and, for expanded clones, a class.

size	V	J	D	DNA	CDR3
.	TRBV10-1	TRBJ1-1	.	TGCGCCAGCAGTGAGTCGATCAGGATCACTGAAGCTTTCTTT	CASSESIRITEAFF
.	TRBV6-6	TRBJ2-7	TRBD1	TGTGCCAGCAGTTACGGGACAGGGGGCGTCGACGAGCAGTACTTC	CASSYGTGGVDEQYF
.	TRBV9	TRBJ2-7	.	TGTGCCAGCAGCGAGGGACCTTCCTACGAGCAGTACTTC	CASSEGPSYEQYF
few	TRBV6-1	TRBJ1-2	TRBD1	TGTGCCAGCACCCCGAACCCTGGACAGGGGAATGGCTACACCTTC	CASTPNPGQGNGYTF
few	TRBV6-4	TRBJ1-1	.	TGTGCCAGCAGTGAGAAAGGGTCGCACACTGAAGCTTTCTTT	CASSEKGSHTEAFF
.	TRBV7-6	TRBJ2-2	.	TGTGCCAGCAGCTTCGGGGGCGCGGACACCGGGGAGCTGTTTTTT	CASSFGGADTGELFF
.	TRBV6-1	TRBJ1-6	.	TGTGCCAGCAGTGAAGGGCCAGCTCCGGGATCACCCCTCCACTTT	CASSEGPAPGSPLHF
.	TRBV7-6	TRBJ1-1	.	TGTGCCAGCAGCTTAGCGCTACCCCACGAAGCTTTCTTT	CASSLALPHEAFF
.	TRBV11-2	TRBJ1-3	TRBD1	TGTGCCAGCAGCTTAGACAGGGGGCTGGCTGGAAACACCATATATTTT	CASSLDRGLAGNTIYF
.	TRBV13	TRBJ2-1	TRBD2	TGTGCCAGCCGGGGGCGACTAGCGGGAGGCGAGCAGTTCTTC	CASRGRLAGGEQFF
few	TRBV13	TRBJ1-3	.	TGTGCCAGCAGCTTCGGGGAAAACACCATATATTTT	CASSFGENTIYF
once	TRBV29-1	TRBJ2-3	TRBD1	TGCAGCCTAAGGACAGGGTCAGGAGATACGCAGTATTTT	CSLRTGSGDTQYF
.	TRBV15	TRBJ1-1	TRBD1	TGTGCCACCAGCGGGACAGGGGGTTTAGCTTTCTTT	CATSGTGGLAFF
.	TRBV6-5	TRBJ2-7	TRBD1	TGTGCCAGCAGACGCGACAGGGCCTCACACGAGCAGTACTTC	CASRRDRASHEQYF
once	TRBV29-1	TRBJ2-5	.	TGCAGCGTATCCCAGGGTGGGCAAGAGACCCAGTACTTC	CSVSQGGQETQYF
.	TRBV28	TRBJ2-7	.	TGTGCCACCCAGTCCCGGGGTCTACCGGACGAGCAGTACTTC	CATQSRGLPDEQYF
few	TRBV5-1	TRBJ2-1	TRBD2	TGCGCCAGCAGCAAGACTAGCGGGGGGAAGGGTGAGCAGTTCTTC	CASSKTSGGKGEQFF
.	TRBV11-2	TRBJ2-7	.	TGTGCCAGCAGCTTAGTGAGGGGGACCTACGAGCAGTACTTC	CASSLVRGTYEQYF
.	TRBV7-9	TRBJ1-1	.	TGTGCCAGCAACGATGTGGGCACTGAAGCTTTCTTT	CASNDVGTEAFF
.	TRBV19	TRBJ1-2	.	TGTGCCAGCCAGGGGAGTTGGGACTATGGCTACACCTTC	CASQGSWDYGYTF
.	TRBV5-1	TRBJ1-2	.	TGCGCCAGCAGCCCCCTGGGAAAAGGCCTCTCTACCCAAGGCTACACCTTC	CASSPLGKGLSTQGYTF
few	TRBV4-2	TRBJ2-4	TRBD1	TGTGCCAGCAGCCAGGCCCGGACAGGGGGGTTCGGCATTCAGTACTTC	CASSQARTGGFGIQYF
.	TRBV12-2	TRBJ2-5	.	TGTGCAAGTCGCTTATCCAGGGGGCGCCGAGAGACCCAGTACTTC	CASRLSRGRRETQYF
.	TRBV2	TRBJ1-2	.	TGTGCCAGCATGTTAGGGGCGGACTATGGCTACACCTTC	CASMLGADYGYTF
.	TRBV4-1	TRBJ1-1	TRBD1	TGCGCCAGCAGCCAAGATCGGGGACAGGGCACTGAAGCTTTCTTT	CASSQDRGQGTEAFF
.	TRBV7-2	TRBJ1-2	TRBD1	TGTGCCAGCAGCTTAGGCGGGACAGGGAAAATTAGCTACACCTTC	CASSLGGTGKISYTF
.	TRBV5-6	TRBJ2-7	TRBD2	TGTGCCAGCAGCTTGACTAGCGGGGCGATCTACGAGCAGTACTTC	CASSLTSGAIYEQYF
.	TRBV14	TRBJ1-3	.	TGTGCCAGCAGCCAAGCGGCGTTCTCTGGAAACACCATATATTTT	CASSQAAFSGNTIYF
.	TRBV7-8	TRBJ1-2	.	TGTGCCAGCAGCTTAGGAGAACCCGGGAACTATGGCTACACCTTC	CASSLGEPGNYGYTF
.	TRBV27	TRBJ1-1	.	TGTGCCAGCAGTTTGCGACAGAACACTGAAGCTTTCTTT	CASSLRQNTEAFF
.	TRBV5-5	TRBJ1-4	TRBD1	TGTGCCAGCAGCTTTCGAGGACAGGGGGCTGAAAAACTGTTTTTT	CASSFRGQGAEKLFF
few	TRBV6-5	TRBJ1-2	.	TGTGCCAGCAGTTACTCCGGATATAACTATGGCTACACCTTC	CASSYSGYNYGYTF
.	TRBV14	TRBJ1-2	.	TGTGCCAGCAGCCCCGGTACAGTCTATGGCTACACCTTC	CASSPGTVYGYTF
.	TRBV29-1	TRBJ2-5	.	TGCAGCGTAGAAGGATCCCTTCAAGAGACCCAGTACTTC	CSVEGSLQETQYF
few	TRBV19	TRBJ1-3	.	TGTGCCAGTAGCTGGGACGGAAAAACGAGTAGCACCATATATTTT	CASSWDGKTSSTIYF
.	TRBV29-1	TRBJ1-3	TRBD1	TGCAGCGTTGAAGTCAGGGGGAACACCATATATTTT	CSVEVRGNTIYF
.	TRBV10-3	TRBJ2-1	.	TGTGCCATCAGTGAGTCTGACCCTACTACCTACAATGAGCAGTTCTTC	CAISESDPTTYNEQFF
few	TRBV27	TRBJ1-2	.	TGTGCCAGCAGTTTCCGGGGGTCTGGCTACACCTTC	CASSFRGSGYTF
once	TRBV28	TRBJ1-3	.	TGTGCCAGCAGTTTAAAGCTAATCTCTGGAAACACCATATATTTT	CASSLKLISGNTIYF
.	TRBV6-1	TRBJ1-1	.	TGTGCCAGCAGTGGCACTCGGGGCGACACTGAAGCTTTCTTT	CASSGTRGDTEAFF
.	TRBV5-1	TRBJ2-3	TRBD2	TGCGCCAGCAGCCCCCTAAGGACTAGCGGGAGGACAGATACGCAGTATTTT	CASSPLRTSGRTDTQYF
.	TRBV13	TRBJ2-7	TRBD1	TGTGCCAGCAGCTCCACCCAGACAGGGAGCGCCCTCTCCTACGAGCAGTACTTC	CASSSTQTGSALSYEQYF
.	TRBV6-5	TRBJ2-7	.	TGTGCCAGCGCTCCCCCTGGGGTGTATGCGCAGTACTTC	CASAPPGVYAQYF
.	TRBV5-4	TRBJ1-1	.	TGTGCCAGCAGCATACCCTCGGACCTTCCTTTTCTCTTT	CASSIPSDLPFLF
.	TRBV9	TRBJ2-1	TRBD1	TGTGCCAGCAGCGTGTTGGGACAGGCGACTCCCGGGAATGAGCAGTTCTTC	CASSVLGQATPGNEQFF
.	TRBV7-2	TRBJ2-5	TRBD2	TGTGCCAGCAGTCCTAAACTAGCGGGGATGATCGGAGAGACCCAGTACTTC	CASSPKLAGMIGETQYF
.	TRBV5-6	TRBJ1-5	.	TGTGCCAGCATCAGGTCGCCCCAGCATTTT	CASIRSPQHF
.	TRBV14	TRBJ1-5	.	TGTGCCAGCAGCCAAGATAGCGAGGGGAGGGATAGCAATCAGCCCCAGCATTTT	CASSQDSEGRDSNQPQHF
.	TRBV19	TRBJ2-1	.	TGTGCCAGTAGTATAATAGGGACTTCGGAAGGTGAGCAGTTCTTC	CASSIIGTSEGEQFF
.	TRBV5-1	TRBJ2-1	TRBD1	TGCGCCAGCAGCCTAGACAGGGGCTCCTACAATGAGCAGTTCTTC	CASSLDRGSYNEQFF
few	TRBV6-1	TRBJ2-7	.	TGTGCCAGCAGCCATTCGACGGGCCGGGACGAGCAGTACTTC	CASSHSTGRDEQYF
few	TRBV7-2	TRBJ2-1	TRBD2	TGTGCCAGCAGCTTAATGACTAGCGGTGTAACAGCCTACAATGAGCAGTTCTTC	CASSLMTSGVTAYNEQFF
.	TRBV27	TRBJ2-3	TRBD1	TGTGCCAGCAGTCCCGACAGGGGGGTACTCACAGATACGCAGTATTTT	CASSPDRGVLTDTQYF